Included here is one TCR beta chain sequence, with context. Only a few counts were recorded for this clonotype. Which antigen it targets is not known. The sample holds no much larger clone one base away, and base qualities are not on file. The treatment or condition tag for this specimen amounts to: approximately nine-day PBMC culture with coronavirus spike peptide pools or control peptides (ViraFEST assay). CD4+ T cells from unexposed donors were collected before the COVID-19 pandemic (2011-2018). To expand antigen-specific T cells with peptide pools and then pick out the expanded clonotypes through TCR sequencing, the study relied on the ViraFEST assay. Around 2 million PBMCs per well were cultured in IMDM with 5% human AB serum and 8.5 to 10 IU/ml IL-2, plus 10 ug/ml peptide pools. Half of the culture medium was replaced with fresh IL-2-containing medium on days 3 and 7. CD4+ T cells were isolated after roughly 10 days of culture through negative selection using the EasySep CD4+ T cell isolation kit. Unexposed donor CD4+ T cells were tested for reactivity to SARS-CoV-2 S and N and four common cold coronavirus spike pools, as cell number allowed. Ficoll-Paque Plus gradient centrifugation was used to isolate PBMCs from whole blood, and the isolated PBMCs were then either used fresh or cryopreserved at -140C. Culture conditions were generally each tested in triplicate wells. The leukapheresis product for the unexposed donors was obtained through commercial purchase.

The source of the sample is a study of vaccination and CD4 T cells after COVID-19 (dated by TCRdb to 2022 to 2024). Regarding the complete study: Six males and four females were included in the convalescent cohort, with two Hispanic individuals, seven Caucasians, two Asians and one multiracial person represented. Each participant got two doses of either the Pfizer-BioNTech BNT162b2 vaccine (n=8) or the Moderna mRNA-1273 vaccine (n=2). Post-COVID blood samples from convalescent patients were collected a median of approximately 93 days after diagnosis, with a range of 35 to 161 days. Post-vaccine blood samples were taken a median of approximately 70 days after the second vaccine dose, with a range of about 14 to 241 days. For stimulating the cultures, overlapping spike peptide pools were used, derived from SARS-CoV-2 as well as from the common cold coronaviruses HCoV-NL63, HCoV-OC43 and HCoV-229E. Control cultures used a CEFX viral epitope pool as positive control, an HIV-1 Nef peptide pool as negative control, or no peptide. In under 13 COVID-19 convalescent patients and a handful of infection-naive healthy vaccine recipients, researchers compared the spike-specific CD4+ TCR repertoire from before mRNA vaccination with the repertoire from after. In an earlier paper using these donors, memory CD4+ T cell crossreactivity between SARS-CoV-2 and common cold coronavirus spike proteins was assessed at the TCR clonotype level.

Its CDR3 holds 12 amino acids, cysteine through phenylalanine. The read is trimmed to its CDR3 DNA, 36 bases read in frame from base 1. The CDR1 and CDR2 encoded by the germline V gene (reference sequence) are DFQATT and SNEGSKA. V and J are truncated by 4 bases and 5 bases respectively, leaving an intervening sequence of 11 bases. Overall results and qualifications from the work: Of the vaccine-specific clones in convalescent patients, 304 of 307, or nearly all, reacted only to SARS-CoV-2 spike and did not cross-react with common cold coronaviruses. Relatively few convalescent patients were included in the study, and early timepoints after natural infection were not analyzed. An increase in the median number of SARS-CoV-2-reactive clonotypes from 21 after infection to approximately 41 after vaccination was observed, but the change was not found to be significant. Among convalescent patients, a median around 89% of the SARS-CoV-2-reactive clones seen after vaccination appeared only after vaccination, which suggests priming specific to the vaccine.

The method was PCR. DNA from cultured CD4+ T cells underwent TCR sequencing with the Oncomine TCR Beta short-read assay at the Johns Hopkins FTIC core. The QIAamp micro DNA kit was used to extract genomic DNA from the cultured CD4+ T cells. Oncomine TCR Beta libraries made from cultured CD4+ T cells were pooled using unique dual indexes and sequenced on an Illumina iSeq 100. Concerning the study's data processing: Non-productive sequences were removed, and CDR3s that did not start with C, did not end with F or W, or were shorter than 7 amino acids were discarded. Antigen-specific clonotypes were identified with the MANAFEST web application by comparing peptide-stimulated wells with reference and other culture wells. Positive clones required FDR below 0.05, an odds ratio above 5, and productive frequency above 0.1% in at least two of three replicate wells. Clonotypes that were significantly expanded in both SARS-CoV-2 spike wells and at least one common cold coronavirus spike condition were defined as cross-reactive. Similarity between CDR3 sequences was evaluated in R version 3.6.1 using Levenshtein distances (stringdist) and unrooted phylogenetic trees (ape). TCRdb reprocessing: public reads trimmed at Q25 with fastp, clones called with MiXCR, in-frame beta chains kept. A single entry per CDR3 protein holds the most common genes and DNA from its merged rows. The V and J calls shown here were made by TCRdb, not taken from the authors' results. Recorded for this sample are more than 9,000 distinct CDR3 sequences; less than 35% of them occurred a single time. 27% of the sample is in the top ten clones.

This TCR came from a human donor in good health. Sequenced: CD4+ T cells from blood, cultured in vitro. The receptor chain draws on TRBV20-1 and TRBJ2-5; too little of a D gene remains to name it. The CDR3 in this case is CSATSEWETQYF. The nucleotide sequence reads TGCAGTGCTACCAGCGAATGGGAGACCCAGTACTTC.